This T cell receptor beta chain stems from a study of blood T cell repertoires in COVID-19. Study overall: T cells, B-cell-depleted T cells, or PBMCs supplied cDNA or gDNA.

Original processing methods: Estimation of nucleated cell counts relied on the amplification of reference gene primers. The table came from immunoSEQ multiplex PCR; TCRdb's copy has only in-frame clones and leaves some out. V and J calls and clone size come straight from that table; D and trimming were deduced from the DNA. Of around 150,000 clones in the sample, over 80% were seen once. The Seattle site enrolled patients during active infection and followed them longitudinally. Sequences were obtained from peripheral blood. The origin of this receptor is a man aged 30 to 45 with COVID-19, enrolled during active disease.

Here the CDR3 reads CAPQANSNQPQHF. DNA of the CDR3: TGTGCCCCTCAGGCGAATAGCAATCAGCCCCAGCATTTT. The chain couples TRBV19 to TRBJ1-5, with unresolved D. The V and J ends lost 11 bases and 0 bases respectively, with 11 bases between them. Germline V CDR1 and CDR2: LNHDA, SQIVND (reference sequence). The CDR3 has 13 amino acids.